This T cell receptor beta chain comes out of a study of blood T cells in healthy people across ages. With a J-beta primer mix and a sample-barcoded 5' primer, a second PCR ran about 7 to 12 cycles. From the 5' RACE reads, TCRdb called clonotypes with MiXCR, one entry per CDR3 protein. The data show 1.5 million to 2 million distinct CDR3 sequences, roughly 30% seen once. This clonotype was seen ten or more times. The CDR3 extends over 14 amino acids. Germline V CDR1 and CDR2: MGHRA, YSYEKL. Trimming stripped 1 base from V and 3 bases from J, with 9 bases between. The receptor comes from a woman in her 30s in good health. This chain connects TRBV4-1 to TRBJ1-2; tentative D call: TRBD1 (5 bases). Sequencing was carried out using blood. The CDR3 sequence: CASSQVGAYYGYTF. In DNA, the CDR3 is TGCGCCAGCAGCCAAGTAGGGGCTTACTATGGCTACACCTTC.